The 3 T cell receptor beta chains below all came from one sample that was sequenced in a study of T-cell memory formation after mild COVID-19. TCRdb called the 5' RACE reads again in MiXCR, with one record for every CDR3 protein. Here the sample spans some 49,000 distinct CDR3 sequences, roughly a quarter being singletons. What was sequenced was PBMCs or a T cell subset sorted from them (not recorded which). Receptor source: a man younger than 35 who had mild COVID-19 (a few samples of this study predate the infection). Cell type and time point are not known.

This clonotype was seen only a few times. This chain connects TRBV6-6 to TRBJ2-7; maybe TRBD1 (5 bases). The V end lost 6 bases, the J end lost 2 bases, and 8 bases lay between the germline ends. Germline lookup yields CDR1 MNHNY and CDR2 SVGAGI (reference sequence). This CDR3 has 12 amino acids. CDR3 region: CASRSGPYEQYV. The CDR3 nucleotides read TGTGCCAGCAGGTCAGGGCCCTACGAGCAGTACGTC.

This clonotype was counted only a few times. The junction departs from germline at one end; a sequencing error may be responsible. The chain links TRBV3-1 to TRBJ2-2, with a possible D match to TRBD2 (5 bases). Germline values: CDR1 LGHDT, CDR2 YNNKEL (reference sequence). There are 13 residues in the CDR3. CDR3 region: CASRDFGTWELFF. The CDR3 DNA reads TGTGCCAGCAGGGACTTCGGCACCTGGGAGCTGTTTTTT.

This clonotype was recorded many times. The V and J genes are TRBV7-2 and TRBJ2-3; a possible D gene is TRBD1 (6 bases). V was pared by 5 bases and J by 0 bases, with 24 bases between. The germline V gene has CDR1 SGHTA and CDR2 FQGNSA. The CDR3 runs to 19 residues. The CDR3 loop is CASSKLSGTPPFSTDTQYF. The CDR3 DNA is TGTGCCAGCAGCAAGCTAAGTGGGACACCCCCATTTAGCACAGATACGCAGTATTTT.